This entry describes one T cell receptor beta chain. This record comes from a study of blood T cell repertoires in COVID-19. Study at large: Acute and convalescent COVID-19 samples came from the United States, Italy and Spain. T cells, B-cell-depleted T cells, or PBMCs provided the cDNA or gDNA that served as material.

Germline V gene sequence: CDR1 LGHNA, CDR2 YNFKEQ. The CDR3 sequence is 15 residues long. Trimming removed 1 base from V and 1 base from J, with 10 bases in between. As originally analysed: Estimates of nucleated cell counts were drawn from the amplification of reference gene primers. Here immunoSEQ multiplex PCR was the method, and the copy in TCRdb shows in-frame clones only, minus some. From that table come the V and J calls and clone size; the DNA was used to work out D and trimming. The table includes hundreds of thousands of clones, roughly 85% detected once. The sequencing input was peripheral blood. The clonotype comes from a man aged 45-65 years with active or convalescent COVID-19. The rearrangement uses TRBV4-2 and TRBJ2-5; no reliable D call. The chain's CDR3 is CASSQGGSLQETQYF. As DNA, the CDR3 is TGTGCCAGCAGCCAAGGAGGAAGCCTCCAAGAGACCCAGTACTTC.